This paragraph reports one T cell receptor beta chain. The target antigen is unknown. TCRdb's copy holds only in-frame clones and misses some; the assay was immunoSEQ multiplex PCR. The table has roughly 40,000 clones, under 95% seen once; the top ten hold 12% to 15%. This specimen belongs to a study of OX40 agonist ivuxolimab in advanced cancers. On the study more broadly: Intravenous ivuxolimab was administered to patients every 2 weeks at 0.01 to 10 mg/kg.

A history of autoimmune disease or systemic immunosuppression excluded patients. Points from the study as a whole: Clonal expansion was seen in CD4+ and CD8+ blood T cells by week 6 at 0.1 to 3.0 mg/kg.

The CDR3 totals 11 residues. V lost 1 base, J lost 1 base, and 2 bases lay in between. The germline V gene has CDR1 SQVTM and CDR2 ANQGSEA. This sequence joins TRBV29-1 and TRBJ2-7; D uncertain. Sequenced material: CD4+ or CD8+ T cells sorted from blood, taken in a trial of the OX40 agonist ivuxolimab. The TCR was taken from an adult with an advanced solid tumor such as melanoma, head and neck, liver or kidney cancer. The CDR3, as DNA: TGCAGCGTTGAAGCATCCTACGAGCAGTACTTC. Its protein product is CSVEASYEQYF.